This entry features one T cell receptor (beta chain) sequence. This table comes from immunoSEQ multiplex PCR, and its TCRdb copy is limited to in-frame clones, with some not included. Of just under 100,000 clones in the sample, just over 85% were seen once. This CDR3 has 16 residues. V shed 6 bases, J shed 0 bases, and the junction held 6 bases outside the gene matches. The germline CDR1 and CDR2 sequences are WNHNN and SYGVQD (reference sequence). This record comes from a study of blood T cell repertoires in COVID-19. Material for sequencing was peripheral blood. The source of this sequence is a woman aged 60-75 years in a cohort sampled during active or convalescent COVID-19. The rearrangement uses TRBV10-1 and TRBJ1-5; 9 bases map to TRBD1. As DNA, the CDR3 is TGCGCCAGCAGAATCCGGGACAGGGCTAGCAATCAGCCCCAGCATTTT. This translates into CASRIRDRASNQPQHF.